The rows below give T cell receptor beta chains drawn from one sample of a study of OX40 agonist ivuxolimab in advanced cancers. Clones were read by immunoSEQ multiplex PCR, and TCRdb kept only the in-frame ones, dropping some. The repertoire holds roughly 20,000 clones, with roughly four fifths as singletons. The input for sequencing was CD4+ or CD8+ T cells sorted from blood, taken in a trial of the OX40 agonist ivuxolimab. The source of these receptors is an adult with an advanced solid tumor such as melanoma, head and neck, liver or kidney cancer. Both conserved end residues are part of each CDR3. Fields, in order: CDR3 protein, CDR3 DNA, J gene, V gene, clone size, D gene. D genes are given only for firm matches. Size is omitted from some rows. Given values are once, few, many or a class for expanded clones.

CDR3: CASSYLQGEGNTIYF
DNA: TGTGCCAGCAGCTATCTTCAAGGGGAGGGAAACACCATATATTTT
J: TRBJ1-3
V: TRBV7-2
size: -
D: -

CDR3: CASSREGASGSYEQYF
DNA: TGCGCCAGCAGCCGCGAAGGAGCTAGCGGGTCCTACGAGCAGTACTTC
J: TRBJ2-7
V: TRBV4-3
size: -
D: TRBD2

CDR3: CASSRWWRTEAFF
DNA: TGTGCCAGCAGTCGGTGGTGGAGGACTGAAGCTTTCTTT
J: TRBJ1-1
V: TRBV7-2
size: -
D: -

CDR3: CAWSARGYEQYF
DNA: TGTGCCTGGAGTGCGAGAGGCTACGAGCAGTACTTC
J: TRBJ2-7
V: TRBV30
size: -
D: -

CDR3: CASQQGAAGELFF
DNA: TGTGCCAGCCAACAGGGGGCAGCCGGGGAGCTGTTTTTT
J: TRBJ2-2
V: TRBV2
size: -
D: TRBD1

CDR3: CASSLAGRGQETQYF
DNA: TGTGCCAGCAGCTTGGCCGGCAGGGGGCAAGAGACCCAGTACTTC
J: TRBJ2-5
V: TRBV5-4
size: few
D: TRBD1

CDR3: CASSPTQGTSSGNTIYF
DNA: TGTGCCAGCAGTCCAACACAGGGGACGAGCTCTGGAAACACCATATATTTT
J: TRBJ1-3
V: TRBV28
size: -
D: TRBD1

CDR3: CASSTGHNGNTIYF
DNA: TGTGCCAGCAGCACGGGACATAATGGAAACACCATATATTTT
J: TRBJ1-3
V: TRBV28
size: -
D: -

CDR3: CASSLGLALTDTQYF
DNA: TGTGCCAGCAGCTTAGGACTAGCGCTGACAGATACGCAGTATTTT
J: TRBJ2-3
V: TRBV11-2
size: -
D: TRBD2

CDR3: CASSPRRASGINEQYF
DNA: TGTGCCAGCAGCCCCCGCCGAGCAAGCGGGATAAACGAGCAGTACTTC
J: TRBJ2-7
V: TRBV14
size: -
D: TRBD2

CDR3: CASSVVRQGGLDEQYF
DNA: TGTGCCAGCAGCGTAGTAAGACAGGGGGGGCTAGACGAGCAGTACTTC
J: TRBJ2-7
V: TRBV9
size: -
D: TRBD1

CDR3: CAFAGQGMGEQYF
DNA: TGTGCCTTCGCGGGGCAAGGGATGGGCGAGCAGTACTTC
J: TRBJ2-7
V: TRBV30
size: -
D: -

CDR3: CASIGGRGRDTQYF
DNA: TGTGCCAGCATCGGCGGGAGAGGGAGAGATACGCAGTATTTT
J: TRBJ2-3
V: TRBV2
size: -
D: TRBD2

CDR3: CASSSAIGSSGRLFF
DNA: TGTGCCAGCAGCTCGGCAATAGGGTCCAGCGGGAGGCTGTTCTTC
J: TRBJ2-1
V: TRBV7-8
size: -
D: TRBD2

CDR3: CASSPGTSYTF
DNA: TGTGCCAGCAGCCCCGGGACAAGCTACACCTTC
J: TRBJ1-2
V: TRBV7-6
size: few
D: -

CDR3: CASSLGAREASYEQYF
DNA: TGTGCCAGCAGCTTGGGAGCACGGGAGGCTTCCTACGAGCAGTACTTC
J: TRBJ2-7
V: TRBV7-6
size: -
D: TRBD2

CDR3: CASSLGPTASTDTQYF
DNA: TGTGCCAGCAGCTTAGGCCCTACCGCTAGCACAGATACGCAGTATTTT
J: TRBJ2-3
V: TRBV11-2
size: once
D: -

CDR3: CASSPKYSNQPQHF
DNA: TGTGCCAGCAGTCCCAAATATAGCAATCAGCCCCAGCATTTT
J: TRBJ1-5
V: TRBV28
size: -
D: -

CDR3: CASSLKYRGDTEAFF
DNA: TGTGCCAGCTCACTCAAGTATAGGGGAGACACTGAAGCTTTCTTT
J: TRBJ1-1
V: TRBV18
size: -
D: -

CDR3: CASSDSQRTSGFF
DNA: TGTGCCAGCAGTGACTCGCAAAGGACTAGTGGGTTCTTC
J: TRBJ2-1
V: TRBV2
size: once
D: TRBD2

CDR3: CATSISVGVTQETQYF
DNA: TGTGCCACCAGCATTTCAGTTGGGGTTACACAAGAGACCCAGTACTTC
J: TRBJ2-5
V: TRBV15
size: -
D: -

CDR3: CASSFQGNTEAFF
DNA: TGCGCCAGCAGCTTTCAGGGTAACACTGAAGCTTTCTTT
J: TRBJ1-1
V: TRBV5-1
size: -
D: -

CDR3: CASSATGTWDQPQHF
DNA: TGTGCCAGCTCAGCCACAGGAACCTGGGATCAGCCCCAGCATTTT
J: TRBJ1-5
V: TRBV18
size: -
D: -

CDR3: CASSLFQLSSYNSPLHF
DNA: TGTGCCAGCAGCCTATTCCAACTCAGCTCCTATAATTCACCCCTCCACTTT
J: TRBJ1-6
V: TRBV28
size: -
D: -

CDR3: CASSPGPQYF
DNA: TGTGCCAGCAGCCCCGGTCCGCAGTACTTC
J: TRBJ2-7
V: TRBV7-9
size: few
D: -

CDR3: CASSQGSRANGYTF
DNA: TGCGCCAGCAGCCAAGGATCAAGGGCCAATGGCTACACCTTC
J: TRBJ1-2
V: TRBV4-1
size: -
D: -

CDR3: CASSTRQGLYGGSPLHF
DNA: TGTGCCAGTAGTACCCGACAAGGCCTATACGGGGGGTCACCCCTCCACTTT
J: TRBJ1-6
V: TRBV19
size: -
D: -

CDR3: CASGEREKLFF
DNA: TGTGCCAGTGGTGAGAGGGAAAAACTGTTTTTT
J: TRBJ1-4
V: TRBV19
size: -
D: -

CDR3: CASSLGRGGGTYEQYF
DNA: TGTGCCAGCAGCTTGGGGCGGGGCGGGGGCACCTACGAGCAGTACTTC
J: TRBJ2-7
V: TRBV7-2
size: -
D: -

CDR3: CASSNRQGLGKNIQYF
DNA: TGTGCCAGCAGTAACCGACAGGGCCTAGGAAAAAACATTCAGTACTTC
J: TRBJ2-4
V: TRBV25-1
size: -
D: TRBD1

CDR3: CASSHWGRELFF
DNA: TGTGCCAGCAGCCATTGGGGGAGGGAACTGTTTTTT
J: TRBJ1-4
V: TRBV7-6
size: -
D: -

CDR3: CASSAGDRAYNEQFF
DNA: TGTGCCAGCAGCGCTGGGGACAGGGCCTACAATGAGCAGTTCTTC
J: TRBJ2-1
V: TRBV9
size: -
D: TRBD1

CDR3: CASTRGFSTNEKLFF
DNA: TGTGCCAGCACCCGAGGGTTTTCCACTAATGAAAAACTGTTTTTT
J: TRBJ1-4
V: TRBV7-9
size: -
D: -

CDR3: CASSQTGTLDQPQHF
DNA: TGCGCCAGCAGCCAAACTGGGACACTGGACCAGCCCCAGCATTTT
J: TRBJ1-5
V: TRBV4-3
size: -
D: -

CDR3: CASRGVVNTEAFF
DNA: TGTGCCAGCAGGGGGGTGGTGAACACTGAAGCTTTCTTT
J: TRBJ1-1
V: TRBV11-2
size: -
D: -

CDR3: CASSLPQLAKNIQYF
DNA: TGCGCCAGCAGCTTGCCCCAGCTAGCCAAAAACATTCAGTACTTC
J: TRBJ2-4
V: TRBV5-1
size: -
D: -

CDR3: CATMTGGSNQPQHF
DNA: TGTGCCACCATGACAGGGGGTAGCAATCAGCCCCAGCATTTT
J: TRBJ1-5
V: TRBV6-5
size: -
D: TRBD1

CDR3: CASSFGLAGVYEQYF
DNA: TGTGCCAGCAGCTTCGGACTAGCGGGGGTCTACGAGCAGTACTTC
J: TRBJ2-7
V: TRBV6-5
size: -
D: TRBD2

CDR3: CASSQEPTGMSIQPQHF
DNA: TGCGCCAGCAGCCAGGAGCCGACAGGGATGAGTATACAGCCCCAGCATTTT
J: TRBJ1-5
V: TRBV4-1
size: -
D: TRBD1

CDR3: CASSLSLQGEQYF
DNA: TGTGCCAGCAGTTTGAGTTTACAAGGCGAGCAGTACTTC
J: TRBJ2-7
V: TRBV27
size: -
D: -

CDR3: CASSFGNGAFF
DNA: -
J: TRBJ1-1
V: TRBV11-2
size: -
D: -

CDR3: CATSRDKSPNYGYTF
DNA: TGTGCCACCAGCAGAGATAAAAGCCCTAACTATGGCTACACCTTC
J: TRBJ1-2
V: TRBV15
size: -
D: -

CDR3: CASSLGDGGTDTQYF
DNA: TGTGCCAGCAGCTTGGGGGACGGAGGGACAGATACGCAGTATTTT
J: TRBJ2-3
V: TRBV11-3
size: -
D: -

CDR3: CASNPSGMDYGYTF
DNA: TGTGCCAGCAACCCTTCGGGGATGGACTATGGCTACACCTTC
J: TRBJ1-2
V: TRBV6-5
size: -
D: -

CDR3: CASRLASYNEQFF
DNA: TGCGCCAGCAGGCTAGCGTCCTACAATGAGCAGTTCTTC
J: TRBJ2-1
V: TRBV5-1
size: -
D: -

CDR3: CASSPPGQGYEQYF
DNA: TGTGCCAGTAGCCCGCCGGGACAGGGGTACGAGCAGTACTTC
J: TRBJ2-7
V: TRBV19
size: -
D: TRBD1

CDR3: CASSGVGGNTIYF
DNA: TGTGCCAGCAGTGGCGTTGGTGGAAACACCATATATTTT
J: TRBJ1-3
V: TRBV6-1
size: few
D: -

CDR3: CAIGGGRGDNTGELFF
DNA: TGTGCCATCGGGGGGGGCCGCGGAGATAACACCGGGGAGCTGTTTTTT
J: TRBJ2-2
V: TRBV10-3
size: -
D: -

CDR3: CAWSHSTGELFF
DNA: TGTGCCTGGAGTCACAGCACCGGGGAGCTGTTTTTT
J: TRBJ2-2
V: TRBV30
size: -
D: -

CDR3: CASSQVSAAGSEAQYF
DNA: TGCGCCAGCAGCCAAGTATCGGCAGCGGGCTCGGAGGCCCAGTACTTC
J: TRBJ2-5
V: TRBV4-1
size: -
D: -

CDR3: CASSLTGGAMETQYF
DNA: TGTGCCAGCAGCCTCACAGGGGGCGCGATGGAGACCCAGTACTTC
J: TRBJ2-5
V: TRBV7-3
size: -
D: TRBD1

CDR3: CASSQGGSTDTQYF
DNA: TGTGCCAGCAGTCAAGGGGGATCCACAGATACGCAGTATTTT
J: TRBJ2-3
V: TRBV7-3
size: -
D: -

CDR3: CASSENGYEQYF
DNA: TGTGCCAGCAGTGAAAATGGGTACGAGCAGTACTTC
J: TRBJ2-7
V: TRBV2
size: -
D: -

CDR3: CASRRQGSQPQHF
DNA: TGTGCCAGCAGAAGGCAGGGAAGTCAGCCCCAGCATTTT
J: TRBJ1-5
V: TRBV6-8
size: few
D: -

CDR3: CASSWDSQETQYF
DNA: TGTGCCAGCAGCTGGGACAGCCAAGAGACCCAGTACTTC
J: TRBJ2-5
V: TRBV7-3
size: -
D: TRBD1

CDR3: CASSHRSSQETQYF
DNA: TGTGCCAGCAGTCACAGGTCATCCCAAGAGACCCAGTACTTC
J: TRBJ2-5
V: TRBV2
size: few
D: -

CDR3: CASSSWDRDTGELFF
DNA: TGTGCCAGCAGCTCATGGGACAGGGACACCGGGGAGCTGTTTTTT
J: TRBJ2-2
V: TRBV7-9
size: -
D: TRBD1